This T cell receptor beta chain was recovered during a study of spatial heterogeneity in lung cancer. Overall study findings and caveats: For expanded intratumoral alpha and beta TCRs, counts tracked tumor mutation counts.

Time point reported: sample taken at primary tumor resection. Samples were donated by 72 untreated early-stage non-small cell lung cancer patients. In its sample, this clonotype ranks as medium-sized. Its antigen is still unknown. TCRdb re-called the 5' RACE reads with MiXCR, one entry per CDR3 protein. The table lists roughly 1,500 distinct CDR3 sequences, about 10% of them singletons. The CDR3 spans 15 residues. Trimming cost V 4 bases and J 6 bases; bases outside gene matches: 3. Germline V gene sequence: CDR1 SGHNT, CDR2 YYREEE (reference sequence). The material sequenced was lung tumor tissue, taken at surgery. The chain employs TRBV5-4 and TRBJ2-1, with 14 bases matching TRBD2. The receptor was derived from a male donor with early-stage non-small cell lung cancer. CDR3 sequence (DNA): TGTGCCAGCAGCCTCGGGACTAGCGGGAGCAATGAGCAGTTCTTC. Translation gives CASSLGTSGSNEQFF.